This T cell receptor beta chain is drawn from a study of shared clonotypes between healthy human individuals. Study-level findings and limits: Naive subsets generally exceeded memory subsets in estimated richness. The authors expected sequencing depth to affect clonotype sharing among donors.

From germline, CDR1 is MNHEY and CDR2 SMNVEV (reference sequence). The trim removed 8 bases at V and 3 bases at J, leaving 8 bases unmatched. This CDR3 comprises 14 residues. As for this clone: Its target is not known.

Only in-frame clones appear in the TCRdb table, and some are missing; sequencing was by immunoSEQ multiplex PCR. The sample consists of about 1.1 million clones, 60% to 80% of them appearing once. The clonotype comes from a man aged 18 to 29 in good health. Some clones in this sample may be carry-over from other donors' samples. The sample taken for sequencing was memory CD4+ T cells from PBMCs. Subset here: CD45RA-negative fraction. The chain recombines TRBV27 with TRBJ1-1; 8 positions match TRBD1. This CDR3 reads CASYRQGAYTEAFF. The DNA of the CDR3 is TGTGCCAGCTACCGCCAGGGGGCGTACACTGAAGCTTTCTTT.